This T cell receptor beta chain was captured in a study of CD8+ T cells in alopecia areata. The wider study: Those patients who were treated received oral tofacitinib, which was given at 5 to 10 mg twice daily for moderate-to-severe alopecia areata.

Whole-study results and caveats: Whether baseline CD8+ expansion is linked to response remains uncertain, given a single nonresponder. In lesional scalp, particularly from alopecia totalis/universalis, clonality was higher than in normal scalp.

This clone was found once. Antigen unknown. Treatment defined: oral pan-JAK inhibitor, 5-10 mg twice daily. Extracted from the samples, RNA was reverse transcribed into cDNA to serve as the sequencing template. The table came from immunoSEQ multiplex PCR; TCRdb's copy has only in-frame clones and leaves some out. The repertoire includes about 160,000 clones, around three fifths of them detected once, and approximately 0.91% sits in the top ten. The ends lost 4 bases at V and 4 bases at J; junction bases unmatched: 2. CDR1 and CDR2 (germline): SQVTM, ANQGSEA. This CDR3 comprises 13 residues. The chain has TRBV29-1 and TRBJ2-1; 9 bases are shared with TRBD2. The sample in question was CD4+ T cells sorted from blood, obtained at week 4, from a patient treated with tofacitinib. The TCR comes from a human donor with alopecia areata. CDR3: CSVVAGGYNEQFF. The CDR3 nucleotides read TGCAGCGTTGTGGCGGGGGGGTACAATGAGCAGTTCTTC.